These 6 T cell receptor beta chains share one sample of origin, sequenced in a study of cytomegalovirus exposure and HLA in healthy donors. The primer mix had 60 Vbeta and 13 Jbeta primers. Sequencing was performed with immunoSEQ multiplex PCR; in TCRdb, only in-frame clones are kept and a portion is missing. The data hold about 250,000 clones, with around 90% observed a single time. The sequenced sample consisted of PBMCs. The receptors shown here come from a girl aged 2-9 years in good health and CMV-seronegative.

V is TRBV6-5 and J is TRBJ2-3; 12 bases align to TRBD2. The germline V gene has CDR1 MNHEY and CDR2 SVGAGI. Germline trimming cut 3 bases from V and 4 bases from J; bases unmatched to any gene: 5. The CDR3 covers 16 residues. The CDR3 DNA follows: TGTGCCAGCAGTTATCTAGCGGGGGGGGGCGCAGATACGCAGTATTTT. Amino acid sequence: CASSYLAGGGADTQYF.

The chain joins TRBV9 to TRBJ1-1; D perhaps matches TRBD1 (5 bases). Germline CDR1 is SGDLS and CDR2 is YYNGEE. Trimming left V 0 bases short and J 1 base short, with 13 bases between. The CDR3 totals 16 residues. The CDR3 is CASSVGSGWENTEAFF. The DNA for the CDR3 is TGTGCCAGCAGCGTAGGATCAGGGTGGGAGAACACTGAAGCTTTCTTT.

As to this clone: The germline gene is not matched at one end of the junction; a read error may be the cause. The genes are TRBV10-1 and TRBJ1-2; D uncertain. CDR3 length: 12 amino acids. From germline, CDR1 is WNHNN and CDR2 SYGVQD (reference sequence). The CDR3 loop reads CASSSPGPLVFF. CDR3 DNA sequence: TGCGCCAGCAGCTCTCCGGGTCCTCTGGTCTTCTTC.

V and J are TRBV10-3 and TRBJ2-1, with 9 nucleotides matching TRBD2. Unmatched junction bases numbered 4, after V lost 6 bases and J lost 4 bases. The V gene's germline CDR1 is ENHRY and CDR2 SYGVKD. This CDR3 is built from 14 residues. For the CDR3, the DNA is TGTGCCATCAGGCGGGAGGGCCAATACAATGAGCAGTTCTTC. Translating gives CAIRREGQYNEQFF.

The V call is TRBV5-4, the J call TRBJ2-1; 9 nucleotides agree with TRBD1. Trimming took 5 bases from V and 8 from J; bases not matched to a gene: 5. This CDR3 region has 13 residues. CDR1 is SGHNT and CDR2 is YYREEE in the germline V gene (reference sequence). The CDR3 nucleotides read TGTGCCAGCAGAGGGACAGGGTACGATGAGCAGTTCTTC. This codes for CASRGTGYDEQFF.

The chain uses TRBV30 and TRBJ2-7, with 10 bases aligning to TRBD1. Looked up from germline, CDR1 is GTSNPN and CDR2 is SVGIG (reference sequence). The CDR3 extends over 14 amino acids. The trim removed 2 bases at V and 2 bases at J, leaving 3 bases unmatched. The chain's CDR3 is CAWSSGQGAYEQYF. CDR3 nucleotides: TGTGCCTGGAGTTCCGGACAGGGGGCCTACGAGCAGTACTTC. The whole variable domain, filled in from reference TRBV30 and TRBJ2-7, reads SQTIHQWPATLVQPVGSPLSLECTVEGTSNPNLYWYRQAAGRGLQLLFYSVGIGQISSEVPQNLSASRPQDRQFILSSKKLLLSDSGFYLCAWSSGQGAYEQYFGPGTRLTVT.